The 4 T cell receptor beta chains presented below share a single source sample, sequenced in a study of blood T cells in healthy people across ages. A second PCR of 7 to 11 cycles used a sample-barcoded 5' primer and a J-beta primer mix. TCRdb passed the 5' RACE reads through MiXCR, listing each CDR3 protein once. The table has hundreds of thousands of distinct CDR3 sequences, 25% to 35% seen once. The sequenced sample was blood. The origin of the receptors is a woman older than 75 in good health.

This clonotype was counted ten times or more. The CDR3 DNA reads TGCAGTGCTAGTCGCGACAGGGTGAGCAATCAGCCCCAGCATTTT. Its translation is CSASRDRVSNQPQHF. V is TRBV20-1 and J is TRBJ1-5, with 7 bases identical to TRBD1. The CDR3 is 15 amino acids. Trimming removed 3 bases from V and 1 base from J; junction bases left unmatched: 6. Germline V CDR1 and CDR2: DFQATT, SNEGSKA (reference sequence).

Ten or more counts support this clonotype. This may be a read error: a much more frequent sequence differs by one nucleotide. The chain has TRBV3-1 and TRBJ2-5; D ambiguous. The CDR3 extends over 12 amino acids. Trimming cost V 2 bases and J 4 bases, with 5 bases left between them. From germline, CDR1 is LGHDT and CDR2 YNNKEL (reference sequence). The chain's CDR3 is CASSQIGETQYF. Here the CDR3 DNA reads TGTGCCAGCAGCCAAATAGGAGAGACCCAGTACTTC.

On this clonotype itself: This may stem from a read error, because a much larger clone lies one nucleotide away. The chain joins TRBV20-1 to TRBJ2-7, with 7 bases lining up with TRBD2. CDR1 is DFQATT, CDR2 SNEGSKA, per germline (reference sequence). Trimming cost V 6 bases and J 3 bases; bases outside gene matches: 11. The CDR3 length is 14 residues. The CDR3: CSASSGGVGYEQYF. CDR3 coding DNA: TGCAGTGCAAGCTCTGGGGGGGTGGGCTACGAGCAGTACTTC.

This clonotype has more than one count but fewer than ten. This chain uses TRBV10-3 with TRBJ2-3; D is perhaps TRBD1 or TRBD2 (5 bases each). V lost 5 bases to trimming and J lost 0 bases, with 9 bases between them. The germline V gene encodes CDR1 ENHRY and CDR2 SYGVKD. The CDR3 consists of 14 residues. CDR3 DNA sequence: TGTGCCATCAGTCGGGACGGAAGCACAGATACGCAGTATTTT. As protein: CAISRDGSTDTQYF.